The present TCR beta chain was sequenced within a study of identical twins. From the 5' RACE reads, TCRdb called clonotypes with MiXCR, one entry per CDR3 protein. The table shows about 480,000 distinct CDR3 sequences, with approximately 15% occurring only once. This CDR3 region has 11 residues. Looked up from germline, CDR1 is DFQATT and CDR2 is SNEGSKA (reference sequence). The same data also went into a second study, on yellow fever vaccine responses in identical twins.

The sequence was collected from a woman aged 18-29 years in good health. The V call is TRBV20-1, the J call TRBJ2-7; 7 nucleotides agree with TRBD1. Sequencing was carried out using CD4+ T cells sorted from blood. This chain's CDR3 is CRETGFCEQYF. The CDR3 bases are TGCAGAGAGACAGGGTTTTGCGAGCAGTACTTC.